The T cell receptor beta chain under discussion was sequenced for a study of T cells after yellow fever vaccination. TCRdb re-called the 5' RACE reads with MiXCR, one entry per CDR3 protein. The table lists 50,000 to 65,000 distinct CDR3 sequences, 6.5% to 8.5% of them singletons. Study-wide results and limits: On re-exposure, the response was weaker but peaked faster, at day 5 versus 15.

The sequencing used CD8+ T cells not binding an NS4B(214-222) dextramer, sorted from PBMCs, collected more than 40 days after the first yellow fever vaccination. The sequence derives from a man between 18 and 29 years old who received the YFV17D yellow fever vaccine.

The CDR3 protein is CASSPQLDRGPQDTQYF. In DNA form, the CDR3 reads TGTGCCAGCAGCCCGCAGCTGGACAGGGGGCCGCAAGATACGCAGTATTTT. This chain links TRBV6-2 or TRBV6-3 with TRBJ2-3; 11 nucleotides agree with TRBD1. V dropped 6 bases and J dropped 5; count of bases not matched to a gene: 13. The CDR3 consists of 17 residues. CDR1 is MNHEY and CDR2 is SVGEGT in the germline V gene.